This TCR beta chain was recorded in a study of T cell responses to AZD1222 COVID-19 vaccine. Using immunoSEQ multiplex PCR, the repertoire was profiled, and TCRdb retains in-frame clones only, with some absent. The sample has 100,000 to 150,000 clones, roughly 93% seen once. The V gene's germline CDR1 is SGHTA and CDR2 FQGNSA. J was trimmed by 4 bases and V by 1 base; bases with no gene match: 4. The CDR3 extends over 15 amino acids. The sequence derives from an adult in good health. The J gene is TRBJ1-2, the V gene TRBV7-2; 9 nucleotides match TRBD1. The sample consisted of peripheral blood, taken on day 0 of AZD1222 vaccination. The chain's CDR3 is CASSLGTGAGYGYTF. The DNA of the CDR3 is TGTGCCAGCAGCTTAGGGACAGGGGCGGGCTATGGCTACACCTTC.